The present entry profiles one T cell receptor (beta chain) with its context. The target of this receptor is not known. The sample holds no much larger clone one base away, and base qualities are not on file. Libraries were constructed by the immunoSEQ multiplex PCR assay. For the multiplex PCR, a mixture combining 60 forward primers for TCR Vbeta segments and 13 reverse primers for TCR Jbeta segments was used. The CDR3 region of rearranged TCR beta genes was amplified from genomic DNA with a multiplex PCR assay. Amplified TCR beta libraries were sequenced as 87-base-pair reads on the Illumina HiSeq System. In the original analysis: Across the 600 to 700 repertoires, a later analysis counted approximately 75 million unique TCR beta chains, 9.5 million to 12 million of which were shared by at least two donors. To remove PCR and sequencing errors, raw reads were error-corrected and collapsed into unique sequences using a nearest-neighbor algorithm that merged closely related sequences. V, D and J gene segments were assigned by aligning CDR3 sequences to IMGT reference sequences. Each retained sequence needed at least a six-nucleotide match to both a V gene segment and a J gene segment. Rearrangements were called productive when the CDR3 lacked stop codons and stayed in frame with V and J; all others were non-productive. CDR3 was defined according to IMGT convention as the region running from the second conserved V-encoded cysteine to the conserved J-encoded phenylalanine. In an earlier analysis of more than 550 of the donors, sequences lacking an unambiguous match to a single V gene segment were excluded. An earlier analysis of fewer than 750 of the donors classified V segments as functional when productive rearrangements were above 56.7% and as segregating when the standard deviation between donors was above 5%. A statistical classification framework was built for diagnosing cytomegalovirus status from the catalog of TCR beta chain sequences. A later analysis assigned V and J genes by comparing TCR nucleotide sequences with IMGT/GENE-DB human TR gene sequences. A later analysis assigned CDR3 sequences and most-parsimonious VDJ recombination scenarios with the TCRdist pipeline. In a later analysis, each TCR beta chain was defined by its CDR3 amino acid sequence together with its V-gene family, and reads lacking a unique V-gene family were excluded. To address suspected cross-contamination and a sequencing artifact, a later analysis removed 550 to 750 highly shared, low-generation-probability nucleotide sequences. In a later analysis, a clonal expansion index for each public chain was calculated from normalized within-repertoire ranks of inferred template counts. In a later analysis, generation probabilities were computed using a VDJ recombination model fitted to out-of-frame rearrangements, and the results were checked against IGoR. A later analysis scored TCR-TCR, TCR-HLA and TCR-CMV co-occurrence with hypergeometric tests, applying a repertoire-size bias correction to TCR pairs. To estimate false discovery rates, a later analysis permuted the HLA or CMV assignments 20 times. In a later analysis, co-occurring TCRs were grouped with DBSCAN, and TCRdist sequence similarity was added when clustering was performed within HLA-allele-positive subsets. Repertoires with fewer than 30,000 or more than 120,000 public chains were left out of co-occurrence clustering, as were about five repertoires with anomalous nucleotide sharing. What TCRdb holds here is the immuneACCESS table cut down to in-frame rearrangements. Part of the clones is not present; checked against another copy, under half of the missing clones reflect an unresolved V gene, and the others are unexplained. The DNA gave D and trimming, while V, J and clone size come from that table. Present in this sample are 95,000 to 150,000 clones, about 62% of which were seen just once. More than 6.5% of the sample lies in the top ten.

V and J lose 9 bases and 0 bases, and a span of 15 bases separates them. For CDR1 and CDR2, the germline V gene (reference sequence) lists MNHNY and SVGAGI. The CDR3 holds 15 amino acids from the cysteine to the phenylalanine. CDR3 DNA only is kept here, 45 bases in frame from base 1. These data are taken from a study of cytomegalovirus exposure and HLA in healthy donors (dated by TCRdb to about 2017). Some background on the complete study: According to an earlier analysis of 587 of the donors, roughly 180 million T cells yielded 117 million unique TCR beta sequences and less than 300 Gb of sequence data. The study was designed to test whether signatures of past pathogen exposure could be identified by cataloging public T cell receptors. The study profiled the T cell repertoires of 550 to 700 subjects by immunosequencing and related them to cytomegalovirus serostatus. Of the 300 to 500 genotyped donors, approximately 80% were placed in the genetic ancestry cluster associated with self-reported Caucasian donors. To decide whether each TCR beta V gene segment behaved as functional or pseudogenic, an earlier analysis of some 600 of the donors relied on high-throughput TCR beta sequencing. To study patterns of TCR occurrence, a later analysis re-analyzed previously published TCR beta repertoires from 650 to 750 donors and added high-resolution HLA genotyping. Typing coverage differed by locus: A, B, C, DRB1 and DQB1 were typed in roughly 620-630 donors, DQA1 in about 500, DPA1 in around 610, and DPB1 in approximately 450. Among some 400 genotyped donors of the cohort, an average of around 240,000 unique TCR beta nucleotide sequences were sequenced per donor, about a sixth of them non-productive. A separate validation cohort of more than 100 different subjects was used in addition to the roughly 670-subject first cohort. In a later genetic analysis, genome-wide SNP genotypes for about 55% of the 666 donors were used, and that subset was treated as a discovery cohort. Every discovery cohort repertoire had been produced on one sequencing platform. Donor age, sex, ethnicity and CMV serostatus were collected together with the repertoire data. Rather than drawing on any new phenotypic data, the later analysis identified candidate immune exposures from TCR beta sequences and the way those sequences occurred across donors. To predict cytomegalovirus infection status, the study brought together high-throughput TCR immunosequencing, statistical association of individual TCRs with disease status, and machine learning. Class I and class II HLA loci were covered by the typing at four-digit resolution. An early release covering more than 500 HLA-typed donors comprised about 290 gigabases of sequencing data and around 80 million unique TCR sequences. Because of strong linkage in the cohort, five DR-DQ haplotypes were treated as single units for association and clustering. The paper as a whole reports these results and caveats: While some public TCRs were present in many individuals, most TCR sequences turned up only very rarely across donors. A few of the identified cytomegalovirus-associated TCR beta chains were confirmed in vitro to be specific for cytomegalovirus antigens. A later analysis found that most CMV-associated TCR beta chains appeared HLA-restricted, with HLA associations seemingly driven largely by CMV exposure. A further reported finding was that TCR beta sequences accurately predicted the HLA-A and HLA-B alleles for most subjects in the first cohort. Only TCR beta chains were sequenced in this cohort, and the absence of alpha or paired-chain data limited detectable features. When HLA alleles, especially DR and DQ, strongly co-occurred, TCR associations were difficult to assign to individual alleles. A total of roughly 160 TCR beta chains were listed by the study as associated with cytomegalovirus. An earlier analysis of 450 to 750 of the donors showed that most TCR beta V segments appeared in productive rearrangements either about 87% or about 30% of the time, which broadly matched IMGT annotations. It was suggested by the authors that the approach could potentially be generalized to other disease states and immunological phenotypes. Presence/absence analyses assumed roughly uniform sequencing depth across donors, an assumption that may not hold. The 87-base-pair reads could not distinguish some IMGT-functional V segments, including TRBV6-2 and TRBV6-3, so those segments were excluded. Linkage disequilibrium might explain the correlated functional status among segregating V segments, but an unknown experimental factor could not be ruled out. In a later genetic analysis, a missense DCLRE1C variant was associated with V-gene and J-gene trimming of TCR beta chains, and the association was replicated in an independent cohort. Because HLA typing was missing for some donors at each locus, association tests included only the typed subset. At a false discovery rate of 0.05, a later analysis linked about 16,000 TCR beta sequences to specific HLA alleles. A cluster of highly shared sequence variants was judged likely to be a technical artifact of the sequencing pipeline. Because counts were too low, roughly 18 rarely observed V segments, including chromosome 9 orphons, were left out of the earlier analysis of approximately 500 of the donors. In a later genetic analysis, fewer N-insertions in productive TCRs were reported among donors in an Asian-associated ancestry cluster than the 666-donor mean. In a later analysis, the rate of TCR association differed among HLA loci, with DRB1 alleles having the most associated TCRs and HLA-C alleles having the fewest. A later analysis reported that several top co-occurrence clusters appeared linked to parvovirus B19, influenza, CMV and Epstein-Barr virus. For the cohort, immune exposure information was limited to CMV serostatus. The classifier was reported to diagnose cytomegalovirus status with high specificity and sensitivity in both the original cohort and the validation cohort. Compared with equally common non-associated chains, HLA-associated TCR beta chains in a later analysis were more clonally expanded and had lower generation probabilities.

The cohort was made up of 500 to 800 healthy bone marrow donors. At the time of sampling, all cohort members were nominally healthy, though unrecorded immune exposures were likely present. The donor was CMV seropositive and belonged to the group of 250 to 300 seropositive cohort members. Every donor gave a peripheral blood sample, and the peripheral blood mononuclear cells from that sample were used for TCR beta sequencing. Genomic DNA was extracted from the blood cell samples with the Qiagen DNeasy Blood Extraction Kit. Rearrangement joined TRBV6-6 to TRBJ1-3; a weak D assignment points to TRBD1 (5 bases agree). The sample taken for sequencing was PBMCs. This receptor was identified in a woman between 40 and 50 years old in good health and CMV-seropositive. The DNA is TGTGCCAGGATACGGACATACCACTCTGGAAACACCATATATTTT. It is translated as CARIRTYHSGNTIYF.